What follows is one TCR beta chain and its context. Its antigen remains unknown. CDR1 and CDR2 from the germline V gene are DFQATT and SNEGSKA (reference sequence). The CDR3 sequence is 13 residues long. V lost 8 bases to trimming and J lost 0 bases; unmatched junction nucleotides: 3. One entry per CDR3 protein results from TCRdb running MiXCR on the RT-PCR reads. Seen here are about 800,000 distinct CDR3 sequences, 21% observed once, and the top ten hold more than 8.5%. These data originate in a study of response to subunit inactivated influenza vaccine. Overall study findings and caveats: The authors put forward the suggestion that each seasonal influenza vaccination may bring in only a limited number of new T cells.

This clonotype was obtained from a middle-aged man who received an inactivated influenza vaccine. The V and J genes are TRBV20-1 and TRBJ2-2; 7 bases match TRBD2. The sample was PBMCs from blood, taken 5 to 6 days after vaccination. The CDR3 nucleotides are TGCAGTACGACTAGCTCGAACACCGGGGAGCTGTTTTTT. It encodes CSTTSSNTGELFF.